The 27 T cell receptor beta chains presented below share a single source sample, sequenced in a study of patients and donors after allogeneic stem cell transplantation. TCRdb reprocessed the RT-PCR reads with MiXCR, giving one entry per CDR3 protein. The sample lists around 240,000 distinct CDR3 sequences; less than 15% were seen once. The sequenced sample was blood, either unsorted or a sorted T cell fraction (not recorded which). These receptors were obtained from a human donor who was either an allogeneic HSCT recipient or a stem cell or donor lymphocyte infusion donor (not recorded which). It is not recorded whose cells these are; they may come from a transplant donor.

This clonotype has a handful of counts. This chain uses TRBV12-3 or TRBV12-4 with TRBJ2-4; 9 bases are shared with TRBD1. V lost 6 bases to trimming and J lost 8 bases; unmatched junction nucleotides: 14. The CDR3 has 16 amino acids. The CDR3 region has the DNA TGTGCCAGCAGCTCATCTACAGGGGGCGTTATTGACATTCAGTACTTC. The encoded protein is CASSSSTGGVIDIQYF.

This chain connects TRBV7-9 to TRBJ1-1; no reliable D call. CDR1 is SEHNR and CDR2 is FQNEAQ in the germline V gene (reference sequence). V gave up 5 bases and J gave up 2 bases, with 12 bases separating them. The CDR3 covers 14 residues. CDR3 protein: CASSQGASNTEAFF. The CDR3, as DNA: TGTGCCAGCAGCCAAGGTGCGAGTAACACTGAAGCTTTCTTT.

This clonotype was recorded at least ten times. V usage is TRBV4-1 and J usage is TRBJ2-4; D uncertain. The CDR3 runs 21 residues. Trimming removed 0 bases from V and 0 bases from J, with 24 bases in between. The germline CDR1 and CDR2 sequences are MGHRA and YSYEKL. CDR3 in amino acids: CASSQDNERTPVPRAKNIQYF. The CDR3 nucleotides are TGCGCCAGCAGCCAAGATAATGAAAGGACCCCGGTCCCAAGAGCCAAAAACATTCAGTACTTC.

In this sample, this clonotype turned up many times. The rearrangement uses TRBV12-3 or TRBV12-4 and TRBJ2-6; no reliable D call. The CDR3 runs 13 residues. The germline V and J ends were trimmed by 7 bases and 0 bases, with 4 bases remaining between them. CDR3 sequence: CASTISGANVLTF. The CDR3 nucleotides read TGTGCCAGCACCATCTCTGGGGCCAACGTCCTGACTTTC.

The gene calls are TRBV12-3 or TRBV12-4 and TRBJ2-7; no definite D call. This CDR3 region has 14 residues. With 5 bases removed from V and 4 bases from J, the gap between germline ends came to 15 bases. The CDR3 is CASSINLGWYEQYF. CDR3 in DNA: TGTGCCAGCAGTATAAATCTGGGGTGGTACGAGCAGTACTTC.

This rearrangement joins TRBV2 to TRBJ1-2; the match to TRBD1 covers 7 bases. The CDR3 spans 12 residues. V lost 7 bases, J lost 3 bases, and 2 bases stayed unmatched. Germline CDR1 reads SNHLY; CDR2 reads FYNNEI. The CDR3 reads CASTGQHYGYTF. The DNA of the CDR3 is TGTGCCAGCACGGGACAGCACTATGGCTACACCTTC.

V and J are TRBV19 and TRBJ2-3, with TRBD2 matching over 10 bases. J lost 2 bases, V lost 5 bases, and 7 bases had no gene match. Per the germline V gene, CDR1 is LNHDA and CDR2 is SQIVND (reference sequence). The CDR3 has 16 amino acids. CDR3: CASSPRLAGVTDTQYF. CDR3 coding DNA: TGTGCCAGTAGTCCACGCCTAGCGGGGGTCACAGATACGCAGTATTTT.

Here the CDR3 DNA reads TGTGCCAGCAGCTTGACTCCTAGGAGGGAGCAGTACTTC. Protein: CASSLTPRREQYF. The V call is TRBV7-2, the J call TRBJ2-7; possible D gene TRBD2, 5 bases. The CDR3 contains 13 residues. The V end lost 3 bases, the J end lost 7 bases, and 13 bases lay between the germline ends. Germline assignment: CDR1 SGHTA and CDR2 FQGNSA.

CDR3 in amino acids: CASSLPFRLAGGRYTQYF. The CDR3 nucleotides read TGTGCCAGCAGCTTACCTTTTCGACTAGCGGGAGGCCGGTATACGCAGTATTTT. The chain is built from TRBV7-8 and TRBJ2-3; 13 bases are shared with TRBD2. The CDR3 runs 18 residues. Per the germline V gene, CDR1 is SGHVS and CDR2 is FQNEAQ. V lost 2 bases, J lost 7 bases, and 12 bases stayed unmatched.

The table lists this clonotype with a few counts. The V call is TRBV28, the J call TRBJ1-5; TRBD1 matches at 8 bases. Germline V gene sequence: CDR1 MDHEN, CDR2 SYDVKM. After removal of 5 bases from V and 1 base from J, the junction contained 7 bases not matched to a gene. The CDR3 is 16 amino acids. The CDR3 is CASSLTQGGSNQPQHF. The CDR3 nucleotides are TGTGCCAGCAGTCTGACACAGGGGGGCAGCAATCAGCCCCAGCATTTT.

The V gene is TRBV27, the J gene TRBJ1-4; D unclear. The CDR3 extends over 14 amino acids. Between the trimmed V and J ends, which lost 5 bases and 3 bases, there was a span of 10 bases. CDR1 and CDR2 (germline): MNHEY, SMNVEV (reference sequence). The CDR3 here is CASSPGGSNEKLFF. As DNA, the CDR3 is TGTGCCAGCAGTCCCGGCGGTTCTAATGAAAAACTGTTTTTT.

The chain uses TRBV4-1 and TRBJ1-2; 7 bases map to TRBD1. Germline assignment: CDR1 MGHRA and CDR2 YSYEKL. Trimming took 1 base from V and 8 from J; bases not matched to a gene: 7. This CDR3 comprises 14 residues. The CDR3 sequence: CASSQGLDREGYTF. In DNA, the CDR3 is TGCGCCAGCAGCCAAGGGCTCGACAGGGAAGGCTACACCTTC.

V and J are TRBV12-3 or TRBV12-4 and TRBJ2-3; no firm D call. The CDR3 has 12 residues. Trimming removed 5 bases from V and 5 bases from J, with 8 bases in between. The CDR3 DNA reads TGTGCCAGCAGTGCCGACGGAGATACGCAGTATTTT. This codes for CASSADGDTQYF.

V is TRBV15 and J is TRBJ2-2; maybe TRBD2 (7 bases). There are 17 residues in the CDR3. CDR1 is LNHNV and CDR2 is YYDKDF in the germline V gene (reference sequence). V lost 3 bases, J lost 2 bases, and 16 bases lay in between. CDR3 DNA: TGTGCCACCAGCAGCCCAGGGAGGGGGGCTAACACCGGGGAGCTGTTTTTT. It specifies CATSSPGRGANTGELFF.

The chain couples TRBV6-1 to TRBJ2-3, with 8 bases matching TRBD1. CDR3 length: 14 residues. V shed 5 bases and J 6 bases; nucleotides not matched to a gene: 7. The germline gives CDR1 MNHNS, CDR2 SASEGT. CDR3 sequence: CASSPPGGIDTQYF. The CDR3 DNA is TGTGCCAGCAGTCCCCCAGGGGGCATCGATACGCAGTATTTT.

This clonotype was observed many times. V is TRBV24-1 and J is TRBJ2-5, with 8 bases lining up with TRBD1. Germline assignment: CDR1 KGHDR and CDR2 SFDVKD. The J segment lost 4 bases and the V segment lost 3 bases, leaving 12 bases of the junction unmatched. This CDR3 spans 17 amino acids. The DNA of the CDR3 is TGTGCCACCAGTGATCCAACCGGACAGGGAAAACGAGAGACCCAGTACTTC. It codes for CATSDPTGQGKRETQYF.

The genes are TRBV5-1 and TRBJ2-2; tentatively, D is TRBD2 (5 bases). Trimming took off 0 bases at V and 4 bases at J, with 13 bases between the two ends. Germline V CDR1 and CDR2: SGHRS, YFSETQ. The CDR3 sequence is 16 residues long. Written as DNA, the CDR3 is TGCGCCAGCAGCTTGGCGGCTAGACGGGGCACCGGGGAGCTGTTTTTT. This sequence encodes CASSLAARRGTGELFF.

V is TRBV19 and J is TRBJ1-1; D call uncertain. The germline V and J ends were trimmed by 10 bases and 2 bases, with 14 bases remaining between them. The CDR3 runs 13 residues. The germline gives CDR1 LNHDA, CDR2 SQIVND (reference sequence). The CDR3 loop is CATRLEKNTEAFF. The CDR3 nucleotides read TGTGCCACCCGGTTGGAGAAAAACACTGAAGCTTTCTTT.

The rearrangement joins TRBV3-1 to TRBJ1-1; D not certain. The CDR3 has 11 amino acids. Trimming stripped 4 bases from V and 8 bases from J, with 8 bases between. Germline V gives CDR1 LGHDT, CDR2 YNNKEL (reference sequence). The CDR3: CASSREGEAFF. CDR3 DNA: TGTGCCAGCAGCCGGGAGGGCGAAGCTTTCTTT. Full variable domain (remainder filled in from reference TRBV3-1 and TRBJ1-1): DTAVSQTPKYLVTQMGNDKSIKCEQNLGHDTMYWYKQDSKKFLKIMFSYNNKELIINETVPNRFSPKSPDKAHLNLHINSLELGDSAVYFCASSREGEAFFGQGTRLTVV.

A few counts support this clonotype. V usage is TRBV12-3 or TRBV12-4 and J usage is TRBJ2-3; 7 nucleotides line up with TRBD2. Trimming took 3 bases from V and 1 from J; bases not matched to a gene: 13. CDR3 size: 18 residues. This CDR3 reads CASSLGLRGGWGTDTQYF. CDR3 nucleotides: TGTGCCAGCAGTTTGGGCCTCCGCGGGGGATGGGGCACAGATACGCAGTATTTT.

This clonotype was found many times. This rearrangement joins TRBV20-1 to TRBJ2-1; D may be TRBD2 (6 bases). The germline V gene encodes CDR1 DFQATT and CDR2 SNEGSKA (reference sequence). The CDR3 length is 16 residues. The V end lost 6 bases, the J end lost 0 bases, and 18 bases lay between the germline ends. CDR3 in amino acids: CSAPSGRGNSYNEQFF. CDR3 nucleotides: TGCAGTGCCCCGTCTGGGCGGGGAAACTCCTACAATGAGCAGTTCTTC.

In regard to this clonotype: A much larger clone is a single base away; this may be a read error. The chain couples TRBV9 to TRBJ2-7, with 10 bases identical to TRBD1. The CDR3 is 17 amino acids. The V segment lost 4 bases and the J segment 2 bases; nucleotides outside the gene matches: 12. CDR1 and CDR2 from the germline V gene are SGDLS and YYNGEE. CDR3 in amino acids: CASSSGTGASVPYEQYF. The CDR3 DNA reads TGTGCCAGCAGCAGTGGGACAGGGGCATCTGTTCCCTACGAGCAGTACTTC.

The chain employs TRBV2 and TRBJ1-1; 8 bases are a match to TRBD1. Looked up from germline, CDR1 is SNHLY and CDR2 is FYNNEI. V gave up 11 bases and J gave up 0 bases; unmatched junction bases: 5. There are 13 residues in the CDR3. DNA of the CDR3: TGTGCCTCACAGGGGGATTTGAACACTGAAGCTTTCTTT. Translated, it gives CASQGDLNTEAFF.

This clonotype was observed a few times. This chain links TRBV7-6 with TRBJ2-1; D uncertain. The germline CDR1 and CDR2 sequences are SGHVS and FNYEAQ. Trimming pared 5 bases from V and 11 bases from J, leaving 19 bases between. This CDR3 is built from 14 residues. This chain's CDR3 is CASSRLPNVVKQFF. CDR3 DNA: TGTGCCAGCAGCAGGCTCCCTAACGTCGTAAAGCAGTTCTTC.

This clonotype has more than one count but fewer than ten. This chain connects TRBV30 to TRBJ2-2, with D possibly matching TRBD1 (5 bases). V shed 4 bases and J shed 4 bases, with 13 bases lying between them. The CDR3 covers 14 residues. Germline V gives CDR1 GTSNPN, CDR2 SVGIG (reference sequence). For the CDR3, the DNA is TGTGCCTGGAACGGTCCAGGGCCCACCGGGGAGCTGTTTTTT. Residues: CAWNGPGPTGELFF.

V and J are TRBV6-1 and TRBJ2-3; TRBD1 agrees at 8 bases. CDR3 length equals 14 residues. V shed 7 bases and J 1 base; nucleotides not matched to a gene: 4. Germline V lookup: CDR1 MNHNS, CDR2 SASEGT. The CDR3 DNA follows: TGTGCCAGCACGGGACAGGCTGGCACAGATACGCAGTATTTT. It encodes CASTGQAGTDTQYF.

There are many counts of this clonotype. The V gene is TRBV3-1, the J gene TRBJ1-6; no definite D call. The ends were cut back, 4 bases at V and 7 bases at J, with 11 bases in the middle. Germline V gives CDR1 LGHDT, CDR2 YNNKEL (reference sequence). The length of the CDR3 is 14 residues. The CDR3, as DNA: TGTGCCAGCAGCCTGCCAGGTCAAAATTCACCCCTCCACTTT. Its translation: CASSLPGQNSPLHF.